This passage covers 30 T cell receptor beta chains from one sample sequenced in a study of Ad26.COV2.S vaccination and SARS-CoV-2 variants. Noted treatment: some 20 received Ad26.COV2.S at low or high dose, single or two shots; about 5 received placebo; per-sample allocation not given. Day 63 following the first vaccine or placebo injection was when the samples were taken. Profiled with immunoSEQ multiplex PCR; TCRdb holds only in-frame clones, not every one. The profile shows under 600,000 clones, 80% to 90% of them singletons. Sequenced here: peripheral blood, sampled in a trial of Ad26.COV2.S vaccine versus placebo. The receptors stem from a person between 18 and 65 years old who received the Ad26.COV2.S COVID-19 vaccine or a placebo.

This chain links TRBV7-9 with TRBJ1-2, with TRBD1 identical over 8 bases. The CDR3 has 14 residues. Germline V CDR1 and CDR2: SEHNR, FQNEAQ (reference sequence). Germline trimming cut 1 base from V and 2 bases from J; bases unmatched to any gene: 0. In nucleotides, the CDR3 is TGTGCCAGCAGCTTAGGGACAGGGAACTATGGCTACACCTTC. This encodes CASSLGTGNYGYTF.

The rearrangement uses TRBV6-5 and TRBJ1-2; D not certain. Looked up from germline, CDR1 is MNHEY and CDR2 is SVGAGI. The CDR3 consists of 14 residues. Trimming pared 1 base from V and 4 bases from J, leaving 10 bases between. The CDR3 nucleotides are TGTGCCAGCAGTTACTTGGGCAGCCCCTATGGCTACACCTTC. It yields the protein CASSYLGSPYGYTF.

The chain carries TRBV19 and TRBJ2-1, with 7 nucleotides matching TRBD1. From germline, CDR1 is LNHDA and CDR2 SQIVND (reference sequence). J lost 1 base, V lost 3 bases, and 9 bases had no gene match. This CDR3 comprises 17 residues. CDR3 amino acids: CASSIGFRDSSYNEQFF. In DNA form, the CDR3 reads TGTGCCAGTAGTATTGGTTTCCGGGACAGTTCCTACAATGAGCAGTTCTTC.

The CDR3 loop is CASSQDARVGYGYTF. The CDR3 region has the DNA TGCGCCAGCAGCCAAGATGCCCGTGTCGGCTATGGCTACACCTTC. This chain uses TRBV4-1 with TRBJ1-2; the D is unclear. Trimming left V 0 bases short and J 4 bases short, with 12 bases between. This CDR3 is built from 15 residues. Germline V gene lookup returns CDR1 MGHRA and CDR2 YSYEKL.

The gene calls are TRBV7-3 and TRBJ2-2, with D tentatively TRBD2 (5 bases). This CDR3 is built from 16 residues. The germline V gene has CDR1 SGHTA and CDR2 FQGTGA. V was clipped by 2 bases and J by 1 base, with 11 bases between them. The CDR3 sequence: CASSLGLAENTGELFF. CDR3 nucleotides: TGTGCCAGCAGCTTAGGCCTAGCTGAGAACACCGGGGAGCTGTTTTTT.

This sequence joins TRBV28 and TRBJ2-7; D perhaps matches TRBD1 (5 bases). The CDR3 runs to 14 residues. From germline, CDR1 is MDHEN and CDR2 SYDVKM. V shed 2 bases and J shed 1 base, with 9 bases lying between them. The DNA for the CDR3 is TGTGCCAGCAGTTTACAGGGTAGGTCCTACGAGCAGTACTTC. This gives the protein CASSLQGRSYEQYF.

For this clone: At the DNA level, this CDR3 is encoded by other sequences in the same sample as well. CDR3 sequence: CATSDRVGGTDTQYF. As DNA, the CDR3 is TGTGCCACCAGTGATAGAGTCGGGGGCACAGATACGCAGTATTTT. The gene calls are TRBV24-1 and TRBJ2-3; D may be TRBD2 (5 bases). CDR3 length: 15 amino acids. The germline CDR1 and CDR2 sequences are KGHDR and SFDVKD. Trimming cost V 3 bases and J 1 base, with 10 bases left between them.

The chain is built from TRBV6-5 and TRBJ1-4; 7 bases are shared with TRBD1. The CDR3 has 15 residues. Trimming took 6 bases from V and 7 from J; bases not matched to a gene: 11. Germline-derived CDR1 and CDR2 are MNHEY and SVGAGI. The CDR3 DNA follows: TGTGCCAGCAGCCTACAGGGGACGATTGGTGAAAAACTGTTTTTT. Its protein is CASSLQGTIGEKLFF.

This rearrangement joins TRBV6-5 to TRBJ2-7, with TRBD1 matching over 10 bases. The CDR3 runs to 14 residues. V shed 6 bases, J shed 6 bases, and the junction held 8 bases outside the gene matches. Germline V gives CDR1 MNHEY, CDR2 SVGAGI. CDR3 residues: CASRNWGTGVEQYF. CDR3 nucleotides: TGTGCCAGCAGGAATTGGGGGACAGGGGTCGAGCAGTACTTC.

This rearrangement joins TRBV6-5 to TRBJ2-1, with 12 bases identical to TRBD2. The length of the CDR3 is 15 residues. Trimming at V came to 6 bases and at J to 4 bases, leaving 4 bases not matched to a gene. Per the germline V gene, CDR1 is MNHEY and CDR2 is SVGAGI. As DNA, the CDR3 is TGTGCCAGCAGCCTAGCGGGGGGGCTTTACAATGAGCAGTTCTTC. Protein product: CASSLAGGLYNEQFF.

The chain is built from TRBV19 and TRBJ2-7; 8 bases match TRBD1. V lost 8 bases, J lost 0 bases, and 6 bases stayed unmatched. Germline assignment: CDR1 LNHDA and CDR2 SQIVND (reference sequence). This CDR3 is built from 14 residues. CDR3 loop: CASQRDRSSYEQYF. The CDR3 nucleotides read TGTGCCAGTCAAAGGGACAGGAGCTCCTACGAGCAGTACTTC.

V usage is TRBV7-9 and J usage is TRBJ1-1; perhaps TRBD1 as D (6 bases). V dropped 1 base and J dropped 0 bases, with 12 bases sitting between them. This CDR3 is 16 amino acids long. The germline gives CDR1 SEHNR, CDR2 FQNEAQ (reference sequence). The CDR3 DNA sequence: TGTGCCAGCAGCTTAGGCCAGGGGTTCCTGAACACTGAAGCTTTCTTT. This translates into CASSLGQGFLNTEAFF.

This CDR3 is CASGLGRSEQYF. The CDR3 DNA is TGTGCTAGTGGTTTGGGCAGGAGCGAGCAGTACTTC. The chain uses TRBV12-5 and TRBJ2-7; the D is unclear. V was shortened by 1 base and J by 6 bases, with 7 bases between the two germline ends. The length of the CDR3 is 12 residues. Germline V gives CDR1 LGHNT, CDR2 FRNRAP.

The sample holds one count of this clone. This chain uses TRBV12-3 or TRBV12-4 with TRBJ1-1; perhaps TRBD1 as D (5 bases). The CDR3 loop spans 12 amino acids. V was pared by 7 bases and J by 6 bases, with 12 bases between. CDR3 amino acids: CASKARGPEAFF. Here the CDR3 DNA reads TGTGCCAGCAAAGCCCGGGGCCCTGAAGCTTTCTTT.

V is TRBV6-6 and J is TRBJ2-7; 9 nucleotides align to TRBD2. Germline V gives CDR1 MNHNY, CDR2 SVGAGI (reference sequence). V shed 5 bases and J 0 bases; nucleotides not matched to a gene: 11. This CDR3 region has 17 residues. The CDR3 protein is CASSLGTSFLNSYEQYF. The CDR3 DNA reads TGTGCCAGCAGTCTTGGGACTAGCTTCCTAAACTCCTACGAGCAGTACTTC.

The chain couples TRBV6-6 to TRBJ1-5; TRBD1 might be the D (5 bases). In germline, CDR1 is MNHNY, CDR2 SVGAGI (reference sequence). V was pared by 0 bases and J by 4 bases, with 10 bases between. CDR3 length: 15 amino acids. The CDR3 spells CASSYSRGPNQPQHF. CDR3 nucleotides: TGTGCCAGCAGTTACTCAAGGGGACCTAATCAGCCCCAGCATTTT.

CDR3: CASSPRDRVAAGELFF. The CDR3 nucleotides read TGTGCCAGCAGCCCCCGGGACAGGGTCGCGGCCGGGGAGCTGTTTTTT. The chain recombines TRBV7-9 with TRBJ2-2; 9 positions agree with TRBD1. CDR1 is SEHNR, CDR2 FQNEAQ, per germline (reference sequence). The CDR3 has 16 amino acids. J lost 6 bases, V lost 5 bases, and 10 bases had no gene match.

The chain recombines TRBV7-9 with TRBJ2-5, with TRBD2 identical over 9 bases. The germline CDR1 and CDR2 sequences are SEHNR and FQNEAQ (reference sequence). This CDR3 has 14 amino acids. V trimming: 3 bases; J trimming: 1 base; junction bases outside the gene matches: 0. The CDR3 here is CASSLTSGQETQYF. For the CDR3, the DNA is TGTGCCAGCAGCTTGACTAGCGGCCAAGAGACCCAGTACTTC.

V is TRBV30 and J is TRBJ1-1; D not certain. In germline, CDR1 is GTSNPN, CDR2 SVGIG (reference sequence). The CDR3 covers 12 residues. The V end was cut by 3 bases, the J end by 2 bases, with 7 bases between. The CDR3 here is CAWRGPNTEAFF. In nucleotides, the CDR3 is TGTGCCTGGAGGGGCCCAAACACTGAAGCTTTCTTT.

This chain links TRBV3-1 (or the pseudogene TRBV3-2) with TRBJ2-7, with D possibly being TRBD2 (6 bases). Germline V CDR1 and CDR2: LGHDT, YNNKEL (reference sequence). Trimming left V 0 bases short and J 3 bases short, with 12 bases between. This CDR3 has 15 amino acids. The CDR3 region is CASSQDKDYRYEQYF. The CDR3 DNA reads as TGTGCCAGCAGCCAAGATAAGGACTACCGCTACGAGCAGTACTTC.

This sequence joins TRBV2 and TRBJ2-7; TRBD1 might be the D (6 bases). The germline V gene encodes CDR1 SNHLY and CDR2 FYNNEI. The V and J ends lost 6 bases and 3 bases respectively, with 15 bases between them. The CDR3 covers 14 residues. This chain's CDR3 is CASRRTDLGYEQYF. CDR3 nucleotide sequence: TGTGCCAGCAGGCGGACAGACCTGGGCTACGAGCAGTACTTC.

The chain uses TRBV7-2 and TRBJ1-4, with D possibly TRBD1 on 6 matching bases. The length of the CDR3 is 16 residues. CDR1 and CDR2 from the germline V gene are SGHTA and FQGNSA. Trimming shortened V by 3 bases and J by 10 bases, and 21 bases separated the two germline ends. CDR3 loop: CASSFPSTGAQGKLFF. The CDR3 DNA follows: TGTGCCAGCAGCTTCCCCTCGACAGGAGCGCAGGGAAAACTGTTTTTT.

The DNA of the CDR3 is TGTGCCAGCAGTTTATTGGGTATTGGCAATCAGCCCCAGCATTTT. Translation: CASSLLGIGNQPQHF. The chain uses TRBV28 and TRBJ1-5; D is unclear. V lost 1 base to trimming and J lost 2 bases, with 9 bases between them. This CDR3 contains 15 residues. The germline V gene encodes CDR1 MDHEN and CDR2 SYDVKM.

The V gene is TRBV13, the J gene TRBJ1-4, with D possibly matching TRBD1 (6 bases). The CDR3 is 15 amino acids. CDR1 and CDR2 from the germline V gene are PRHDT and FYEKMQ (reference sequence). Trimming took off 4 bases at V and 3 bases at J, with 12 bases between the two ends. CDR3 region: CASSSQGLANEKLFF. The CDR3 nucleotides read TGTGCCAGCAGCTCTCAGGGGCTCGCTAATGAAAAACTGTTTTTT.

The genes are TRBV12-3 or TRBV12-4 and TRBJ1-5; D not resolved. The V gene lost 3 bases and the J gene lost 7 bases, with 7 bases spanning the gap. CDR3 length equals 12 residues. The CDR3 DNA is TGTGCCAGCAGTTTGTCCTTACAGCCCCAGCATTTT. Protein product: CASSLSLQPQHF.

The genes are TRBV11-2 and TRBJ2-7; no definite D call. There are 17 residues in the CDR3. CDR1 SGHAT and CDR2 FQNNGV come from the germline V gene. The V end was cut by 4 bases, the J end by 2 bases, with 21 bases between. The DNA for the CDR3 is TGTGCCAGCAGCTCCCCTCTCTCTACGAAGGGCCCCTACGAGCAGTACTTC. Translating it yields CASSSPLSTKGPYEQYF.

The chain combines TRBV5-1 with TRBJ1-1; D might be TRBD1 (6 bases). V lost 4 bases and J lost 4, with 14 bases in between. The length of the CDR3 is 14 residues. Germline V CDR1 and CDR2: SGHRS, YFSETQ. CDR3 protein: CASSPKQGFTEAFF. CDR3 nucleotide sequence: TGCGCCAGCAGCCCCAAACAGGGTTTCACTGAAGCTTTCTTT.

Here the CDR3 DNA reads TGTGCCAGCAGCCCAGGGGCAGGAAACACCATATATTTT. It specifies CASSPGAGNTIYF. The V call is TRBV7-6, the J call TRBJ1-3, with a tentative D call TRBD1 (6 bases). CDR1 and CDR2 from the germline V gene are SGHVS and FNYEAQ. The V and J ends lost 5 bases and 4 bases respectively, with 9 bases between them. This CDR3 has 13 residues.

The V call is TRBV19, the J call TRBJ1-5; 7 bases map to TRBD1. This CDR3 comprises 16 residues. V was clipped by 6 bases and J by 2 bases; unmatched bases: 10. Germline V gene data show CDR1 as LNHDA and CDR2 as SQIVND (reference sequence). Written as DNA, the CDR3 is TGTGCCAGTAGCCCAGGGGGGGCGGTGGGCAATCAGCCCCAGCATTTT. This codes for CASSPGGAVGNQPQHF.

The chain carries TRBV2 and TRBJ1-4, with TRBD1 identical over 8 bases. Germline V gives CDR1 SNHLY, CDR2 FYNNEI. The CDR3 sequence is 16 residues long. V lost 5 bases, J lost 9 bases, and 14 bases stayed unmatched. The DNA for the CDR3 is TGTGCCAGCAGTCCCAGGCCCCGGGACAGGTTGAAAAAACTGTTTTTT. It encodes CASSPRPRDRLKKLFF. The full variable domain, with the rest looked up from reference TRBV2 and TRBJ1-4, is EPEVTQTPSHQVTQMGQEVILRCVPISNHLYFYWYRQILGQKVEFLVSFYNNEISEKSEIFDDQFSVERPDGSNFTLKIRSTKLEDSAMYFCASSPRPRDRLKKLFFGSGTQLSVL.